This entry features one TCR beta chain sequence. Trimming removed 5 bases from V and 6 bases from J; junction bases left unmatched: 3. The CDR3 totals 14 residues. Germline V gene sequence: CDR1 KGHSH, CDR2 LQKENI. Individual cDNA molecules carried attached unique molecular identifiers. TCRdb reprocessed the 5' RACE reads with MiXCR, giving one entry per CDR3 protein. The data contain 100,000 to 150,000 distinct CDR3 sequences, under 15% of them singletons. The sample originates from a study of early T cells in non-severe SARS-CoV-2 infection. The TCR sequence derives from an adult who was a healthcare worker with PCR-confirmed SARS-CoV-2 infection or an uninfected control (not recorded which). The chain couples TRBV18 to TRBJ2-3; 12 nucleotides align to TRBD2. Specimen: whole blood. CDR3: CASSLTSGGDTQYF. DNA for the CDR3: TGTGCCAGCTCATTGACTAGCGGGGGTGATACGCAGTATTTT.